What follows describes a single T cell receptor (beta chain). This clonotype was observed at least ten times. The clone's antigen remains unknown. Within one base of it there is no much larger clone, and no base qualities were kept. The TCR beta CDR3 regions were amplified from the RNA transcripts. The first round of RT-PCR for the TCR CDR3 was performed with the HTBI primer set and the Qiagen OneStep RT-PCR kit. Libraries were constructed in a second round of multiplex PCR, after which size selection and purification were carried out. The libraries were sequenced on an Illumina HiSeq2000 using paired-end 100 bp reads. The original pipeline was this. SOAPnuke was used to process the raw data, throwing out any read that contained adapters or uncalled bases, had a mean Phred below 15, or lacked an exact constant-primer or identifier match. High-quality paired reads were merged using COPE v1.2.5, and each unique nucleotide sequence was defined as a clonotype. Clonotypes were aligned to IMGT TRBV, TRBD and TRBJ reference segments using MiTCR v1.1. The analysis was restricted to V-J combinations with a frequency above 0.0001, which together covered 98% to 99.2% of the repertoires. A TCS score was defined as the ratio of F50 (clonal expansion) to E x V (chaos), with BLOSUM62-based TCRdist applied between CDR3 peptides within each V-J. Welch's t-statistics and random forest reduced several hundred V-J features to under 15, which were used in a naive Bayes classifier (R e1071). TCRdb reworked the public reads: Q25 trimming with fastp, MiXCR clone assembly, productive beta chains retained. Entries that share a CDR3 protein sequence are merged under the most common genes and DNA. TCRdb's processing, not the study's, gives the V and J calls here. This sample holds 370,000 or so distinct CDR3 sequences; 15% to 18% were observed only once. The ten largest clones represent roughly 25% of the sample.

The CDR3 has 13 amino acids, counting the end cysteine and phenylalanine. Only the CDR3 DNA stays, 39 bases, in frame from base 1. CDR1 and CDR2, looked up from the germline V gene, are SGHTA and FQGNSA. Trimming removed 5 bases from V and 4 bases from J; the gene matches leave 4 bases unexplained. This sample was included in a study of T cells in Graves' hyperthyroidism and ophthalmopathy (dated by TCRdb to about 2019). Regarding the complete study: Peripheral blood was sampled at the time of initial diagnosis, prior to any treatment. To identify TCR V-J signatures that set the groups apart, the researchers used a discovery cohort of approximately 98 patients, made up of some 41 with Graves' ophthalmopathy and 57 with stable Graves' hyperthyroidism. Prospective prediction of ophthalmopathy was tested in an independent validation cohort of approximately 18 hyperthyroidism patients and 15 to 17 patients who later progressed to ophthalmopathy. The 75 to 100 discovery patients were randomly split 7:3 into training and test sets. Thyroid tissue and blood T-cell repertoires from about six Graves' hyperthyroidism patients were also compared in the study. Once sampling was done, hyperthyroidism patients were given methimazole at a starting dose of 30 mg daily, whereas ophthalmopathy patients were given high-dose intravenous methylprednisolone. The paper reports TCR Vbeta CDR3 sequencing of 130 to 150 peripheral blood samples: around 45 ophthalmopathy, roughly 74 hyperthyroidism and approximately 17 progressor patients.

Results the study describes overall, beyond this receptor: In validation, the model predicted progression to ophthalmopathy with approximately 70% sensitivity and around 72% specificity, a median of 6.5 months before onset. Sample size was not statistically predetermined, and investigators were not blinded to group allocation. Most expanded thyroid clonotypes (frequency above 0.001) were also detected in blood, suggesting blood repertoires may reflect thyroid immune responses. A 13 V-J signature model separated ophthalmopathy from stable hyperthyroidism, with roughly 88% sensitivity and about 81% specificity in cross-validation and 80%/75% in testing.

The hyperthyroidism patients were between 18 and 65 years old and newly diagnosed, with a disease duration of less than 2 months. The study excluded patients with uncontrolled infections, other autoimmune diseases, pregnancy or lactation. Diagnoses were established on the basis of clinical symptoms, serum thyroxine and TRAb, thyroid ultrasound, and orbital computed tomography. For progressor patients, blood was drawn at the first diagnosis of hyperthyroidism, before any ophthalmopathy symptoms had appeared. Ficoll-Paque density gradient centrifugation was used to isolate PBMCs from around 9.1 ml of fresh peripheral blood. Patients classed as progressors first received a Graves' hyperthyroidism diagnosis and then went on to develop ophthalmopathy during follow-up. Total RNA was extracted using Trizol reagent, and RNA quality was assessed on an Agilent 2100 Bioanalyzer.

The TCR sequence derives from a woman in her late teens or twenties with Graves' hyperthyroidism that later progressed to Graves' ophthalmopathy. Sequencing was carried out using blood. The rearranged segments are TRBV7-2 and TRBJ2-5; 7 junctional bases match TRBD1. The CDR3 has the sequence CASSTGTVETQYF. The bases are TGTGCCAGCAGCACTGGGACAGTAGAGACCCAGTACTTC.